A single sample gave rise to the 6 T cell receptor beta chains below, sequenced in a study of blood T cell repertoires in COVID-19. The method was immunoSEQ multiplex PCR; TCRdb's version includes in-frame clones alone and lacks a portion of them. In the table there are roughly 150,000 clones, around 88% of which are singletons. The sequencing input was peripheral blood. All receptors derive from a human donor in a cohort sampled during active COVID-19.

This sequence joins TRBV5-1 and TRBJ2-1; 9 positions match TRBD2. The CDR3 totals 15 residues. The V gene's germline CDR1 is SGHRS and CDR2 YFSETQ. V was clipped by 6 bases and J by 9 bases; unmatched bases: 13. The CDR3: CASTPPGLALGEQFF. The CDR3 coding sequence is TGCGCCAGCACCCCGCCGGGACTAGCCCTGGGTGAGCAGTTCTTC. The full variable domain, rest sourced from reference TRBV5-1 and TRBJ2-1, is KAGVTQTPRYLIKTRGQQVTLSCSPISGHRSVSWYQQTPGQGLQFLFEYFSETQRNKGNFPGRFSGRQFSNSRSEMNVSTLELGDSALYLCASTPPGLALGEQFFGPGTRLTVL.

A single count supports this clone. The rearrangement links TRBV4-3 to TRBJ2-7, with 7 bases that match TRBD2. This CDR3 contains 15 residues. The V segment lost 0 bases and the J segment 4 bases; nucleotides outside the gene matches: 6. Germline CDR1 and CDR2: LGHNA and YSLEER. CDR3 nucleotides: TGCGCCAGCAGCCAAGATACAGGCGGGGGATACGAGCAGTACTTC. Amino acids: CASSQDTGGGYEQYF.

The chain joins TRBV6-6 to TRBJ2-7; D is unclear. V was cut by 2 bases and J by 3 bases, with 14 bases left in between. The V gene's germline CDR1 is MNHNY and CDR2 SVGAGI (reference sequence). CDR3 length: 15 amino acids. This chain's CDR3 is CASSYGARVGYEQYF. The DNA of the CDR3 is TGTGCCAGCAGTTACGGAGCCCGCGTTGGCTACGAGCAGTACTTC.

The table lists this clone with a few counts. The chain recombines TRBV11-2 with TRBJ1-2; D may be TRBD1 (5 bases). V shed 2 bases and J shed 4 bases, with 8 bases lying between them. Germline-derived CDR1 and CDR2 are SGHAT and FQNNGV. CDR3 length equals 13 residues. CDR3 bases: TGTGCCAGCAGCTTAAGACAGTTCTATGGCTACACCTTC. Translation gives CASSLRQFYGYTF.

This rearrangement joins TRBV4-2 to TRBJ1-2; 8 bases fit TRBD1. Per germline, CDR1 LGHNA and CDR2 YNFKEQ. J lost 1 base, V lost 1 base, and 5 bases had no gene match. CDR3 length: 16 amino acids. The CDR3 DNA follows: TGTGCCAGCAGCCAAGCGGGCAGGGGGCGTAACTATGGCTACACCTTC. It yields the protein CASSQAGRGRNYGYTF.

This clone was seen only once. J is TRBJ2-7 and V is TRBV5-1; D perhaps matches TRBD2 (6 bases). The CDR3 covers 14 residues. With 2 bases removed from V and 1 base from J, the gap between germline ends came to 10 bases. CDR1 is SGHRS and CDR2 is YFSETQ in the germline V gene. In DNA form, the CDR3 reads TGCGCCAGCAGCTTCGGTAGCGGATCCTACGAGCAGTACTTC. Translated, it gives CASSFGSGSYEQYF. The variable domain in full, with the rest retrieved from reference TRBV5-1 and TRBJ2-7, is KAGVTQTPRYLIKTRGQQVTLSCSPISGHRSVSWYQQTPGQGLQFLFEYFSETQRNKGNFPGRFSGRQFSNSRSEMNVSTLELGDSALYLCASSFGSGSYEQYFGPGTRLTVT.